Below are 8 T cell receptor beta chains sequenced from a single sample in a study of cytomegalovirus exposure and HLA in healthy donors. Repertoires were generated with immunoSEQ multiplex PCR, while TCRdb's copy carries only in-frame clones and drops some. The sample carries 100,000 or so clones, over 75% recorded once. Sequencing input: PBMCs. Receptor source: a man aged 18-30 years in good health and CMV-seropositive.

The chain recombines TRBV7-3 with TRBJ2-5; TRBD2 might be the D (6 bases). The CDR3 is 14 residues long. The germline V gene encodes CDR1 SGHTA and CDR2 FQGTGA. Trimming cost V 2 bases and J 5 bases, with 12 bases left between them. As DNA, the CDR3 is TGTGCCAGCAGCTTAGGCGGGGTTGGGGAGACCCAGTACTTC. Encoded protein: CASSLGGVGETQYF. Full variable domain (outside the CDR3, taken from reference TRBV7-3 and TRBJ2-5): GAGVSQTPSNKVTEKGKYVELRCDPISGHTALYWYRQSLGQGPEFLIYFQGTGAADDSGLPNDRFFAVRPEGSVSTLKIQRTERGDSAVYLCASSLGGVGETQYFGPGTRLLVL.

The chain uses TRBV5-1 and TRBJ1-4; 7 positions match TRBD1. CDR1 and CDR2 (germline): SGHRS, YFSETQ. CDR3 size: 16 residues. V was clipped by 0 bases and J by 10 bases; unmatched bases: 12. Written as DNA, the CDR3 is TGCGCCAGCAGCTTGGATTCCGGGACAGTGAGGGGAAAACTGTTTTTT. This sequence encodes CASSLDSGTVRGKLFF.

The chain joins TRBV12-5 to TRBJ2-2; 12 nucleotides align to TRBD2. V was clipped by 1 base and J by 4 bases; unmatched bases: 7. The CDR3 is 18 residues long. Looked up from germline, CDR1 is LGHNT and CDR2 is FRNRAP. The CDR3 coding sequence is TGTGCTAGTGGTTTGGAGCTAGCGGGAGGGGCGGGCACCGGGGAGCTGTTTTTT. This sequence encodes CASGLELAGGAGTGELFF.

The chain recombines TRBV5-1 with TRBJ2-1; D may be TRBD2 (6 bases). Germline lookup yields CDR1 SGHRS and CDR2 YFSETQ. The CDR3 is made up of 14 amino acids. The V end was cut by 1 base, the J end by 4 bases, with 9 bases between. The chain's CDR3 is CASSLWGVYNEQFF. The CDR3 DNA reads TGCGCCAGCAGCTTGTGGGGGGTGTACAATGAGCAGTTCTTC.

CDR3 sequence reads: CASRGQGKETQYF. In nucleotides, the CDR3 is TGTGCCAGCAGGGGACAGGGTAAAGAGACCCAGTACTTC. The J gene is TRBJ2-5, the V gene TRBV28; 9 nucleotides match TRBD1. The CDR3 has 13 amino acids. V dropped 6 bases and J dropped 3; count of bases not matched to a gene: 2. The V gene's germline CDR1 is MDHEN and CDR2 SYDVKM.

V and J are TRBV29-1 and TRBJ2-5; 7 bases are shared with TRBD2. The CDR3 length is 11 residues. Per the germline V gene, CDR1 is SQVTM and CDR2 is ANQGSEA. The J segment lost 5 bases and the V segment lost 7 bases, leaving 4 bases of the junction unmatched. CDR3 sequence: CSGGGSETQYF. Written as DNA, the CDR3 is TGCAGCGGGGGGGGGTCGGAGACCCAGTACTTC.

This clone was observed a handful of times. The rearrangement joins TRBV5-4 to TRBJ2-7; TRBD1 agrees at 7 bases. After removal of 0 bases from V and 5 bases from J, the junction contained 2 bases not matched to a gene. CDR1 is SGHNT, CDR2 YYREEE, per germline (reference sequence). This CDR3 is 13 amino acids long. The CDR3 coding sequence is TGTGCCAGCAGCTTGGGGACAGGAGACGAGCAGTACTTC. It yields the protein CASSLGTGDEQYF.

The chain has TRBV18 and TRBJ2-7; perhaps TRBD2 as D (5 bases). This CDR3 is 13 amino acids long. Germline values: CDR1 KGHSH, CDR2 LQKENI. Trimming took off 3 bases at V and 3 bases at J, with 9 bases between the two ends. The CDR3 here is CASSPGEHYEQYF. The CDR3 region has the DNA TGTGCCAGCTCACCGGGAGAGCACTACGAGCAGTACTTC.